These T cell receptor beta chains were read from a single sample in a study of cytomegalovirus exposure and HLA in healthy donors. Some clones are missing from TCRdb's copy, which holds only in-frame ones; the method was immunoSEQ multiplex PCR. The sample records 140,000 to 150,000 clones, roughly 88% being singletons. Sample: PBMCs. These receptors all stem from a woman aged 40 to 55 in good health and CMV-seronegative. Both conserved end residues are part of each CDR3. D genes are given only for firm matches. A row's size may be missing; if present it is once, few, many or a size class.

CDR3 protein | CDR3 DNA | D gene | V gene | clone size | J gene
CAAGRQGVQETQYF | TGTGCCGCCGGGAGACAGGGGGTTCAAGAGACCCAGTACTTC | TRBD1 | TRBV19 | - | TRBJ2-5
CASSEEVQGAMETQYF | TGTGCCAGCAGTGAAGAGGTACAGGGGGCAATGGAGACCCAGTACTTC | TRBD1 | TRBV2 | - | TRBJ2-5
CATLVASAPVEQYF | TGTGCCACCCTGGTGGCTAGCGCTCCCGTCGAGCAGTACTTC | - | TRBV28 | few | TRBJ2-7
CASSPMWPSGSFNEQYF | TGTGCCAGCAGCCCCATGTGGCCCAGCGGGAGTTTCAACGAGCAGTACTTC | TRBD2 | TRBV13 | - | TRBJ2-7
CASSFTSGGTDTQYF | TGTGCCAGCAGCTTCACTAGCGGGGGCACAGATACGCAGTATTTT | TRBD2 | TRBV7-8 | - | TRBJ2-3
CASREQGANEETQYF | TGTGCCAGCAGGGAGCAGGGGGCCAACGAAGAGACCCAGTACTTC | TRBD1 | TRBV5-6 | - | TRBJ2-5
CASSRQGDTEAFF | TGCGCCAGCAGCCGACAGGGGGACACTGAAGCTTTCTTT | TRBD1 | TRBV4-1 | - | TRBJ1-1
CASSLKTSQNTEAFF | TGCGCCAGCAGCCTAAAGACTTCCCAGAACACTGAAGCTTTCTTT | - | TRBV4-3 | - | TRBJ1-1
CASSRESTGGEAFF | TGTGCCAGCAGCCGAGAATCGACAGGGGGTGAAGCTTTCTTT | TRBD1 | TRBV9 | - | TRBJ1-1
CASSFFRAAQDTQYF | TGTGCCAGCAGCTTTTTCAGGGCGGCCCAAGATACGCAGTATTTT | - | TRBV7-9 | - | TRBJ2-3
CASSLIGAWVTEAFF | TGTGCCAGCAGTTTAATTGGAGCGTGGGTCACTGAAGCTTTCTTT | - | TRBV28 | - | TRBJ1-1
CASSISRDHEQYF | TGTGCCAGTAGTATATCGCGAGATCACGAGCAGTACTTC | - | TRBV19 | - | TRBJ2-7
CASSLDQARDRQFF | TGTGCCAGCAGCTTAGATCAGGCGAGGGACAGGCAGTTCTTC | TRBD1 | TRBV11-3 | - | TRBJ2-1
CASSQGSNQPQHF | TGTGCCAGCAGTCAGGGGTCCAATCAGCCCCAGCATTTT | - | TRBV2 | - | TRBJ1-5
CASSHNQMNTEAFF | TGTGCCAGCAGTCACAACCAAATGAACACTGAAGCTTTCTTT | - | TRBV6-1 | - | TRBJ1-1
CASSEPGQGSDEQFF | TGTGCCAGCAGCGAACCGGGACAGGGTTCCGACGAGCAGTTCTTC | TRBD1 | TRBV6-6 | - | TRBJ2-1
CASSFIQGRVTEAFF | TGTGCCAGCAGCTTTATACAGGGGAGAGTGACTGAAGCTTTCTTT | TRBD1 | TRBV7-8 | - | TRBJ1-1
CASSPVGLNTEAFF | TGTGCCAGCAGCCCAGTTGGGCTGAACACTGAAGCTTTCTTT | - | TRBV7-9 | - | TRBJ1-1
CASSYGLAGDTQYF | TGTGCCAGCAGTTACGGATTAGCGGGAGATACGCAGTATTTT | TRBD2 | TRBV6-5 | - | TRBJ2-3
CSSFGRASGNTIYF | TGTTCCAGCTTCGGCAGGGCCTCTGGAAACACCATATATTTT | - | TRBV7-9 | - | TRBJ1-3
CASSFNEVQETQYF | TGTGCCAGCAGCTTCAACGAGGTACAAGAGACCCAGTACTTC | - | TRBV7-8 | - | TRBJ2-5
CAYQGTGELFF | TGTGCCTACCAGGGCACCGGGGAGCTGTTTTTT | - | TRBV7-9 | - | TRBJ2-2